This TCR beta chain derives from a study of control samples from healthy donors and cancer patients. Profiling relied on immunoSEQ multiplex PCR, and the TCRdb table lists in-frame clones only, not all of them. This sample has 100,000 to 150,000 clones; 87% occur once, and the top ten carry around 3%. The CDR3 is 18 amino acids. The trim removed 1 base at V and 4 bases at J, leaving 7 bases unmatched. Germline V lookup: CDR1 MNHNS, CDR2 SASEGT. This clone is a singleton in its sample. This TCR was recovered from a man in his 60s in good health. This rearrangement joins TRBV6-1 to TRBJ2-6; TRBD2 aligns across 10 bases. Sequenced material: blood. This CDR3 is CASSEGMGSGRGANVLTF. In DNA, the CDR3 is TGTGCCAGCAGTGAAGGAATGGGTAGCGGGAGGGGGGCCAACGTCCTGACTTTC.